This T cell receptor beta chain was sequenced during a study of human T cells and chemical hapten exposure (dated by TCRdb to about 2021). With respect to the entire study: For sensitization, 2% DPC in acetone was applied to a 2 cm by 2 cm area of upper inner arm skin. The libraries were sequenced as a pool, and the TCR yield per sample differed mostly because of small variations in library volumes within the pool. Patient blood was sampled pre-sensitization (week 0) and at 2, 6 and about 24 weeks after DPC sensitization. Peripheral blood TCR repertoire changes were tracked in vivo in alopecia patients during primary and secondary sensitization to the hapten diphenylcyclopropenone (DPC). Throughout the study period of around 25 weeks, patients also received therapeutic DPC doses to the scalp every week. The patient cohort, mostly female, included alopecia areata with under or over 50% scalp involvement, alopecia totalis and alopecia universalis. Patch testing was done on the upper back using Finn chambers containing 0.01% DPC, and results were scored after 6 days according to International Contact Dermatitis Research Group standards. Under 30 alopecia patients gave blood for TCR sequencing at one to four time points (pre-sensitization, 2, 6 and 24 weeks).

This clonotype is termed medium-sized (0.01 to 0.1%). Its specific antigen is unknown. Qualities for individual bases were not recorded, and no much larger clone is one base off. Overall study outcomes, separate from this receptor: Because every patient had alopecia, a presumed autoimmune disease, the patients' immune response might differ from that of healthy individuals. Patch test score was positively correlated with the number of PT1 expanded TCRs, with significance at thresholds 8, 16 and 32 but not at 4. Expanded TCRs formed significantly more large CDR3 similarity clusters than pre-sensitization or healthy control sets, consistent with antigen-driven responses. Repeated subsampling changed both the strength of the expansion versus patch-test correlation and the threshold at which the correlation became significant. No change with DPC sensitization was found in the number of TCRs above 1 in 1000 frequency, and no evidence of global repertoire structure alterations was found.

Library preparation was by RACE. Instrument on record: NextSeq 500. During library preparation, unique molecular identifiers were attached to individual cDNA molecules so that TCRs could be counted quantitatively and reproducibly. Both TCR alpha and TCR beta chains were sequenced from each blood RNA sample. Concerning the study's data processing: A median of around 100,000 TCRs per sample was observed, with a range of 23,224 to 690,600. V, J and CDR3 annotation of the TCR reads was performed with the Decombinator software suite. Every sample was subsampled to the same number of TCRs (28,000) for the PS versus PT1 abundance plots. TCRs were defined as expanded if absent before sensitization and observed at least eight times at the 2-week time point. The public reads were quality trimmed at Q25 with fastp and then assembled into clones with MiXCR by TCRdb, keeping productive beta chains. A single entry per CDR3 protein holds the most common genes and DNA from its merged rows. The V and J calls come from TCRdb's annotation, not from the publication. Within this sample are approximately 40,000 distinct CDR3 sequences, with 3% to 4% of them counted one time only. Together, the top ten hold less than 8.5% of the sample.

In light of the paper, this sample's time point label describes: patch test 2, 6 weeks after DPC sensitization. Explained via the paper, the treatment or condition label denotes: therapeutic diphenylcyclopropenone sensitization with weekly scalp DPC. At every patch-test visit, the blood draw took place before the patch test was put on. Patients were considered eligible if aged 18 to 70, diagnosed with alopecia and deemed suitable for DPC therapy, and patients were excluded if pregnant. Total RNA was extracted from unfractionated whole blood collected in Tempus Blood RNA tubes. From a lookup of the germline V gene (reference sequence), CDR1 and CDR2 are LGHDT and YNNKEL. Ends trimmed: V by 1 base, J by 0 bases; bases unmatched to a gene: 5. From the cysteine up to the phenylalanine, the CDR3 has a length of 16 residues. Only the CDR3 region is kept as DNA, spanning 48 bases read in frame from base 1.

This clonotype originated in a middle-aged man with alopecia areata. Some clones in this sample may be carry-over from other donors' samples. The sample in question was whole blood, obtained in connection with sensitization to the hapten diphenylcyclopropenone (DPC). The chain was built from TRBV3-1 and TRBJ1-1; 7 central bases correspond to TRBD1. The CDR3 has the sequence CASSQATGALNTEAFF. The nucleotides are TGTGCCAGCAGCCAAGCCACAGGGGCACTGAACACTGAAGCTTTCTTT.